Listed here are 25 T cell receptor beta chains from one sample, sequenced in a study of blood T cell repertoires in COVID-19. Some clones are missing from TCRdb's copy, which holds only in-frame ones; the method was immunoSEQ multiplex PCR. The sample consists of 150,000 to 200,000 clones, about 86% of them appearing once. The sequenced sample was peripheral blood. These receptors were taken from a man younger than 35 with acute or convalescent COVID-19.

The CDR3 DNA sequence: TGTGCCAGTAGTATGGACAGGCACACCGGGGAGCTGTTTTTT. Translation gives CASSMDRHTGELFF. The chain uses TRBV19 and TRBJ2-2, with 7 bases matching TRBD1. Germline CDR1 LNHDA, CDR2 SQIVND (reference sequence). The CDR3 is 14 residues long. The trim removed 3 bases at V and 3 bases at J, leaving 1 base unmatched.

This chain links TRBV12-3 or TRBV12-4 with TRBJ1-2; no clear D. V gave up 7 bases and J gave up 8 bases, with 17 bases separating them. The length of the CDR3 is 13 residues. This CDR3 reads CASISGGSRGYTF. In DNA form, the CDR3 reads TGTGCCAGCATTTCGGGAGGCTCGCGGGGCTACACCTTC.

This clone has just one count. The rearrangement uses TRBV9 and TRBJ2-2; 10 nucleotides agree with TRBD2. The junction had 3 bases not matched to a gene; V was cut back by 0 bases and J by 7 bases. The CDR3 is made up of 15 amino acids. CDR1 SGDLS and CDR2 YYNGEE come from the germline V gene. The CDR3 nucleotides are TGTGCCAGCAGCGTAGTTGGGACTAGCGTCGGGGAGCTGTTTTTT. Amino acid sequence: CASSVVGTSVGELFF.

The chain employs TRBV1 and TRBJ2-7; the table's TRBD1 call for D was not verified on the DNA. TRBV1 is flagged as a pseudogene. The CDR3 has 14 residues. DNA for the CDR3: TGCACCAGCAGCCCGGGACAGGGGGTAAACGAGCAGTACTTC. Protein sequence: CTSSPGQGVNEQYF.

The V gene is TRBV5-1, the J gene TRBJ2-3; D might be TRBD1 (7 bases). Per germline, CDR1 SGHRS and CDR2 YFSETQ. Trimming removed 4 bases from V and 8 bases from J, with 20 bases in between. The CDR3 is made up of 15 amino acids. The chain's CDR3 is CASSPEGARFGTQYF. The CDR3 DNA reads as TGCGCCAGCAGCCCGGAGGGGGCCAGGTTTGGTACGCAGTATTTT. Full variable domain (outside the CDR3, taken from reference TRBV5-1 and TRBJ2-3): KAGVTQTPRYLIKTRGQQVTLSCSPISGHRSVSWYQQTPGQGLQFLFEYFSETQRNKGNFPGRFSGRQFSNSRSEMNVSTLELGDSALYLCASSPEGARFGTQYFGPGTRLTVL.

The chain joins TRBV3-1 (or the pseudogene TRBV3-2) to TRBJ1-2; D is unclear. The CDR3 is made up of 13 amino acids. Germline loops: CDR1 LGHDT, CDR2 YNNKEL (reference sequence). V gave up 3 bases and J gave up 8 bases, with 13 bases separating them. The DNA for the CDR3 is TGTGCCAGCAGCCATCCCCCGGGTGGAGGCTACACCTTC. This encodes CASSHPPGGGYTF.

This chain links TRBV7-9 with TRBJ1-1, with a weak D call TRBD1 (6 bases). Germline values: CDR1 SEHNR, CDR2 FQNEAQ (reference sequence). This CDR3 has 14 residues. The ends were cut back, 5 bases at V and 3 bases at J, with 13 bases in the middle. CDR3 coding DNA: TGTGCCAGCAGCCAGGGGCATACCGACACTGAAGCTTTCTTT. Its protein product is CASSQGHTDTEAFF. The entire variable domain, with the rest obtained from reference TRBV7-9 and TRBJ1-1, is as follows: DTGVSQNPRHKITKRGQNVTFRCDPISEHNRLYWYRQTLGQGPEFLTYFQNEAQLEKSRLLSDRFSAERPKGSFSTLEIQRTEQGDSAMYLCASSQGHTDTEAFFGQGTRLTVV.

V is TRBV5-4 and J is TRBJ1-1, with TRBD1 identical over 10 bases. Unmatched junction bases numbered 13, after V lost 4 bases and J lost 7 bases. There are 16 residues in the CDR3. Germline CDR1 is SGHNT and CDR2 is YYREEE (reference sequence). The CDR3 DNA is TGTGCCAGCAGCAAACGACAGGGGGCTTTTGAGGGTGAAGCTTTCTTT. This translates into CASSKRQGAFEGEAFF.

The rearrangement links TRBV25-1 to TRBJ2-1; 9 bases agree with TRBD2. This CDR3 has 17 residues. Germline V lookup: CDR1 MGHDK, CDR2 SYGVNS. The ends lost 7 bases at V and 3 bases at J; junction bases unmatched: 13. The CDR3 here is CASTPAGGGKSYNEQFF. CDR3 DNA: TGTGCCAGCACTCCAGCGGGGGGCGGGAAGAGCTACAATGAGCAGTTCTTC. Variable domain in full (rest from reference TRBV25-1 and TRBJ2-1): EADIYQTPRYLVIGTGKKITLECSQTMGHDKMYWYQQDPGMELHLIHYSYGVNSTEKGDLSSESTVSRIRTEHFPLTLESARPSHTSQYLCASTPAGGGKSYNEQFFGPGTRLTVL.

As DNA, the CDR3 is TGTGCCAGCAGCTCAATCCCTAGGTCGGGGAAGACCCAGTACTTC. Protein product: CASSSIPRSGKTQYF. The V and J genes are TRBV7-2 and TRBJ2-5; a weak D match, TRBD2 (5 bases). This CDR3 is 15 amino acids long. V dropped 4 bases and J dropped 6 bases, with 18 bases sitting between them. From germline, CDR1 is SGHTA and CDR2 FQGNSA.

The chain couples TRBV19 to TRBJ2-2; 10 bases agree with TRBD1. The CDR3 covers 14 residues. Germline V gives CDR1 LNHDA, CDR2 SQIVND (reference sequence). The ends lost 7 bases at V and 7 bases at J; junction bases unmatched: 6. This CDR3 is CASNMGTGDGELFF. The CDR3 nucleotides are TGTGCCAGTAACATGGGGACAGGGGACGGGGAGCTGTTTTTT.

The CDR3 here is CASSLAPVSGNTIYF. The CDR3 DNA reads as TGTGCCAGCAGCTTAGCCCCGGTCTCTGGAAACACCATATATTTT. The rearrangement uses TRBV11-2 and TRBJ1-3; D is undetermined. This CDR3 region has 15 residues. Germline assignment: CDR1 SGHAT and CDR2 FQNNGV. V lost 1 base and J 0 bases, leaving 7 bases between the germline ends.

The chain employs TRBV5-1 and TRBJ2-3; D unresolved. The germline V gene encodes CDR1 SGHRS and CDR2 YFSETQ. The length of the CDR3 is 12 residues. Trimming pared 4 bases from V and 1 base from J, leaving 4 bases between. The CDR3 loop is CASSPGTDTQYF. Here the CDR3 DNA reads TGCGCCAGCAGCCCTGGCACAGATACGCAGTATTTT.

A single count supports this clone. V usage is TRBV7-3 and J usage is TRBJ2-1, with 7 positions matching TRBD1. J gave up 5 bases and V 5 bases, and 6 bases lay outside the gene matches. The CDR3 contains 14 residues. Looked up from germline, CDR1 is SGHTA and CDR2 is FQGTGA. CDR3 residues: CASSRQGSHNEQFF. In DNA form, the CDR3 reads TGTGCCAGCAGCCGACAGGGTTCCCACAATGAGCAGTTCTTC.

The chain is built from TRBV12-3 or TRBV12-4 and TRBJ2-7; possible D gene TRBD2, 6 bases. V shed 3 bases and J shed 7 bases, with 7 bases lying between them. The CDR3 loop spans 11 amino acids. CDR3 coding DNA: TGTGCCAGCAGTTTTGGGGGGGAGCAGTACGTC. It encodes CASSFGGEQYV.

This clone was seen a single time. The V and J genes are TRBV9 and TRBJ2-3, with D maybe TRBD1 (6 bases). The V gene's germline CDR1 is SGDLS and CDR2 YYNGEE. V was clipped by 3 bases and J by 7 bases, with 21 bases between them. This CDR3 is 16 amino acids long. CDR3 sequence reads: CASSGVQQGPFNTQYF. CDR3 in DNA: TGTGCCAGCAGCGGTGTTCAACAGGGTCCATTCAATACGCAGTATTTT. The entire variable domain, with the rest obtained from reference TRBV9 and TRBJ2-3, is as follows: DSGVTQTPKHLITATGQRVTLRCSPRSGDLSVYWYQQSLDQGLQFLIQYYNGEERAKGNILERFSAQQFPDLHSELNLSSLELGDSALYFCASSGVQQGPFNTQYFGPGTRLTVL.

The chain combines TRBV24-1 with TRBJ2-2, with 8 bases aligning to TRBD1. There are 15 residues in the CDR3. Unmatched junction bases numbered 5, after V lost 1 base and J lost 8 bases. In germline, CDR1 is KGHDR, CDR2 SFDVKD. CDR3 nucleotides: TGTGCCACCAGTGATTTAGGACAGGGAAGGGGGGAGCTGTTTTTT. Translation: CATSDLGQGRGELFF.

This clone was seen more than once but under ten times. J is TRBJ2-1 and V is TRBV19; 10 nucleotides line up with TRBD2. The ends lost 3 bases at V and 5 bases at J; junction bases unmatched: 7. CDR3 length: 16 amino acids. The germline gives CDR1 LNHDA, CDR2 SQIVND (reference sequence). The CDR3, as DNA: TGTGCCAGTAGTATCCGCGTACTAGCGGGGAACAATGAGCAGTTCTTC. Translated, it gives CASSIRVLAGNNEQFF.

V and J are TRBV6-6 and TRBJ1-1; D perhaps matches TRBD1 (6 bases). The V gene lost 2 bases and the J gene lost 7 bases, with 20 bases spanning the gap. Germline CDR1 reads MNHNY; CDR2 reads SVGAGI (reference sequence). The CDR3 is made up of 16 amino acids. The CDR3 DNA reads as TGTGCCAGCAGTTACACATACGAGACAGGAACCTATGAAGCTTTCTTT. Its protein is CASSYTYETGTYEAFF.

In DNA form, the CDR3 reads TGCGCCAGCAGCTTGGCCGGGTCTGATAGCAATCAGCCCCAGCATTTT. Translating it yields CASSLAGSDSNQPQHF. The chain carries TRBV5-1 and TRBJ1-5; D is unresolved. The CDR3 sequence is 16 residues long. CDR1 and CDR2 (germline): SGHRS, YFSETQ. V lost 0 bases and J 0 bases, leaving 10 bases between the germline ends.

V and J are TRBV18 and TRBJ2-7, with a weak D call TRBD1 (6 bases). V was shortened by 2 bases and J by 6 bases, with 11 bases between the two germline ends. This CDR3 comprises 13 residues. In germline, CDR1 is KGHSH, CDR2 LQKENI. CDR3 DNA sequence: TGTGCCAGCTCACCATCGTCAGGGGCCGAGCAGTACGTC. Translated: CASSPSSGAEQYV.

This sequence joins TRBV18 and TRBJ1-1, with D possibly matching TRBD1 (5 bases). The germline gives CDR1 KGHSH, CDR2 LQKENI. Deletions cut 4 bases from V and 5 bases from J, with 14 bases between. CDR3 size: 14 residues. The CDR3 region has the DNA TGTGCCAGCTCACGGGTCAGGGAGGCAACTGAAGCTTTCTTT. It specifies CASSRVREATEAFF.

This clone appeared a few times. This chain joins TRBV4-1 and TRBJ1-4, with no clear D. V dropped 4 bases and J dropped 3 bases, with 12 bases sitting between them. This CDR3 region has 15 residues. Germline assignment: CDR1 MGHRA and CDR2 YSYEKL. Here the CDR3 reads CASSPYRSPNEKLFF. The CDR3 bases are TGCGCCAGCAGCCCCTACCGGAGTCCTAATGAAAAACTGTTTTTT.

This clone was seen more than once but under ten times. The chain combines TRBV5-1 with TRBJ1-1, with TRBD1 identical over 7 bases. CDR1 and CDR2 from the germline V gene are SGHRS and YFSETQ. J was trimmed by 10 bases and V by 4 bases; bases with no gene match: 10. The CDR3 extends over 13 amino acids. CDR3 DNA: TGCGCCAGCAGCCAGACGACAGGGAATACAGCTTTCTTT. Protein sequence: CASSQTTGNTAFF.

The rearrangement links TRBV30 to TRBJ2-5; TRBD1 is a possible D gene (6 bases). With 4 bases removed from V and 3 bases from J, the gap between germline ends came to 15 bases. Germline CDR1 is GTSNPN and CDR2 is SVGIG (reference sequence). This CDR3 is 14 amino acids long. The CDR3 here is CAWTGLGQKETQYF. DNA of the CDR3: TGTGCCTGGACAGGCTTAGGACAGAAAGAGACCCAGTACTTC.